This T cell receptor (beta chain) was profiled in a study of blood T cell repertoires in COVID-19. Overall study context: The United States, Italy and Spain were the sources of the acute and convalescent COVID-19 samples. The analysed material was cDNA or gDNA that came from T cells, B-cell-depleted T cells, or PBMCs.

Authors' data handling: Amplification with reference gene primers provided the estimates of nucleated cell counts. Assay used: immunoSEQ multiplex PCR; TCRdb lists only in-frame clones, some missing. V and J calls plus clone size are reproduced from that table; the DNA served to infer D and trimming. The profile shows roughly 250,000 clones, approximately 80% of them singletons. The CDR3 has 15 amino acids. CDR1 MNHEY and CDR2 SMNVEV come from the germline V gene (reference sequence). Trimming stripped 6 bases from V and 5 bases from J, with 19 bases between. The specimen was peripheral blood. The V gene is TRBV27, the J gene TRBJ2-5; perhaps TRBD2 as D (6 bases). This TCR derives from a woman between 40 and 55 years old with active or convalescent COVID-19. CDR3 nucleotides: TGTGCCAGCAGCCGGGACTCCATAAGGGGTGAGACCCAGTACTTC. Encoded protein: CASSRDSIRGETQYF.